This is a list of T cell receptor beta chains from one sample in a study of vaccination effects on CD4 cells after COVID-19. No antigen is known for these receptors. Using immunoSEQ multiplex PCR, the repertoire was profiled, and TCRdb retains in-frame clones only, with some absent. The table has about 73,000 clones, over 65% seen once. Sample: CD4+ T cells from PBMCs cultured without peptide, taken after COVID-19 vaccination. The receptors originated from a human donor who received a COVID-19 vaccine. CDR3s include the opening cysteine and the closing phenylalanine or tryptophan. D genes are given only for firm matches. Clone size appears in some rows only: once, few, many, or a class for an expanded clone.

j_call,v_call,clone_size,d_call,cdr3_aa,cdr3_nt
TRBJ2-5,TRBV20-1,NA,NA,CSASLSAETQYF,TGCAGTGCTAGTTTATCCGCCGAGACCCAGTACTTC
TRBJ1-3,TRBV19,NA,NA,CASTLETSGNTIYF,TGTGCCAGTACCCTTGAAACCTCGGGAAACACCATATATTTT
TRBJ1-5,TRBV6-5,NA,NA,CASSSGGDGQPQHF,TGTGCCAGCAGTTCGGGAGGGGACGGTCAGCCCCAGCATTTT
TRBJ1-1,TRBV11-2,NA,NA,CASSLVRGPNTEAFF,TGTGCCAGCAGCTTGGTACGGGGGCCGAACACTGAAGCTTTCTTT
TRBJ2-2,TRBV7-2,few,NA,CASSLRGELFF,TGTGCCAGCAGCTTGAGGGGGGAGCTGTTTTTT
TRBJ1-6,TRBV9,NA,NA,CASSAYPGPLHF,TGTGCCAGCAGCGCCTATCCGGGACCCCTCCACTTT
TRBJ2-5,TRBV12-3/TRBV12-4,NA,NA,CASSNGLKETQYF,TGTGCCAGCAGTAACGGACTTAAAGAGACCCAGTACTTC
TRBJ1-3,TRBV2,NA,NA,CASSEAGVPYSGNTIYF,TGTGCCAGCAGTGAAGCAGGGGTCCCATACTCTGGAAACACCATATATTTT
TRBJ1-2,TRBV6-1,NA,NA,CASSDGATNYGYTF,TGTGCCAGCAGTGACGGGGCGACCAACTATGGCTACACCTTC
TRBJ2-3,TRBV7-9,NA,NA,CASSQVSDTQYF,TGTGCCAGCAGCCAAGTCTCCGATACGCAGTATTTT
TRBJ1-6,TRBV6-5,NA,NA,CASSYSIGQGGSPLHF,TGTGCCAGCAGTTACTCGATTGGTCAGGGCGGTTCACCCCTCCACTTT
TRBJ1-5,TRBV6-2/TRBV6-3,NA,TRBD1,CASSGQAYSNQPQHF,TGTGCCAGCAGTGGACAGGCTTATAGCAATCAGCCCCAGCATTTT
TRBJ2-3,TRBV5-8,few,TRBD2,CASPGTILSTKTDTQYF,TGTGCCAGCCCAGGGACTATCCTATCGACTAAGACAGATACGCAGTATTTT
TRBJ1-3,TRBV11-2,NA,NA,CASSLPPGNTIYF,TGTGCCAGCAGCCTACCCCCCGGAAACACCATATATTTT
TRBJ1-4,TRBV5-1,few,NA,CASSSGHLVNEKLFF,TGCGCCAGCAGCTCGGGCCATTTAGTTAATGAAAAACTGTTTTTT
TRBJ2-5,TRBV4-1,NA,NA,CASSQGRVDGETQYF,TGCGCCAGCAGCCAAGGTCGGGTCGACGGAGAGACCCAGTACTTC
TRBJ2-5,TRBV19,NA,TRBD1,CASRRTGLSETQYF,TGTGCCAGTAGACGGACAGGGTTGAGTGAGACCCAGTACTTC
TRBJ2-2,TRBV5-1,NA,NA,CASSLQTLNTGELFF,TGCGCCAGCAGCTTGCAGACTCTGAACACCGGGGAGCTGTTTTTT
TRBJ2-3,TRBV11-3,NA,NA,CASSLAQGADTQYF,TGTGCCAGCAGCTTAGCCCAGGGTGCCGATACGCAGTATTTT
TRBJ1-2,TRBV11-1,NA,NA,CASSAREGLSDYTF,TGTGCCAGCAGCGCCCGGGAAGGGTTGAGTGACTACACCTTC
TRBJ1-1,TRBV30,NA,NA,CAWTQGTNTEAFF,TGTGCCTGGACGCAGGGTACGAACACTGAAGCTTTCTTT
TRBJ1-6,TRBV5-1,NA,NA,CASSTFSDSSPLHF,TGCGCCAGCTCGACCTTCTCCGATAGTTCACCCCTCCACTTT
TRBJ1-4,TRBV3-1/TRBV3-2,NA,NA,CASSRGGNEKLFF,TGTGCCAGCAGCCGAGGTGGTAACGAAAAACTGTTTTTT
TRBJ2-3,TRBV12-3/TRBV12-4,NA,NA,CASSSPPLPQYF,TGTGCCAGCAGTTCTCCCCCCCTGCCGCAGTATTTT
TRBJ2-1,TRBV18,NA,TRBD2,CASSPGLAEEQFF,TGTGCCAGCTCACCGGGACTAGCGGAGGAGCAGTTCTTC
TRBJ1-1,TRBV7-3,NA,NA,CASSIDRNTEAFF,TGTGCCAGCAGCATCGACAGGAACACTGAAGCTTTCTTT
TRBJ1-1,TRBV7-2,once,NA,CASSLRGPGTEAFF,TGTGCCAGCAGCTTGAGAGGGCCTGGCACTGAAGCTTTCTTT
TRBJ2-2,TRBV4-1,few,NA,CASSPTRAKNTGELFF,TGCGCCAGCAGCCCGACTCGGGCAAAGAACACCGGGGAGCTGTTTTTT
TRBJ1-2,TRBV5-5,NA,TRBD1,CASSLDVGRGTGGYTF,TGTGCCAGCAGCTTGGATGTAGGCAGGGGGACGGGCGGCTACACCTTC
TRBJ1-3,TRBV6-5,NA,NA,CASSYGEGNTIYF,TGTGCCAGCAGTTACGGAGAAGGAAACACCATATATTTT
TRBJ1-1,TRBV4-3,NA,NA,CASSTFGGTEAFF,TGCGCCAGCAGCACGTTTGGGGGCACTGAAGCTTTCTTT
TRBJ1-4,TRBV5-1,NA,NA,CASRGEEKLFF,TGCGCCAGCAGGGGGGAAGAAAAACTGTTTTTT
TRBJ2-3,TRBV5-1,NA,NA,CASSSSPGTDTQYF,TGCGCCAGCAGCTCATCACCAGGGACAGATACGCAGTATTTT
TRBJ1-2,TRBV12-3/TRBV12-4,NA,NA,CASSSGPRLGYTF,TGTGCCAGCAGTTCGGGCCCCCGGTTGGGCTACACCTTC
TRBJ1-1,TRBV18,once,NA,CASSPALGRATEAFF,TGTGCCAGCTCACCAGCGCTAGGACGGGCCACTGAAGCTTTCTTT
TRBJ2-6,TRBV9,NA,TRBD1,CASSGQGSPGANVLTF,TGTGCCAGCAGCGGACAGGGGTCCCCTGGGGCCAACGTCCTGACTTTC
TRBJ2-3,TRBV18,once,TRBD1,CASSPSWTGGDTQYF,TGTGCCAGCTCACCATCATGGACAGGTGGAGATACGCAGTATTTT
TRBJ1-1,TRBV5-1,NA,TRBD1,CASSIDRGTAFF,TGCGCCAGCTCAATAGACAGGGGTACAGCTTTCTTT
TRBJ1-4,TRBV7-2,NA,TRBD1,CASSFQGATNEKLFF,TGTGCCAGCAGCTTCCAGGGGGCAACTAATGAAAAACTGTTTTTT
TRBJ2-5,TRBV5-1,once,TRBD1,CASSLFRGQLETQYF,TGCGCCAGCAGCTTGTTCAGGGGGCAACTTGAGACCCAGTACTTC
TRBJ2-1,TRBV24-1,NA,NA,CATKRGDEQFF,TGTGCCACCAAGAGAGGGGACGAGCAGTTCTTC